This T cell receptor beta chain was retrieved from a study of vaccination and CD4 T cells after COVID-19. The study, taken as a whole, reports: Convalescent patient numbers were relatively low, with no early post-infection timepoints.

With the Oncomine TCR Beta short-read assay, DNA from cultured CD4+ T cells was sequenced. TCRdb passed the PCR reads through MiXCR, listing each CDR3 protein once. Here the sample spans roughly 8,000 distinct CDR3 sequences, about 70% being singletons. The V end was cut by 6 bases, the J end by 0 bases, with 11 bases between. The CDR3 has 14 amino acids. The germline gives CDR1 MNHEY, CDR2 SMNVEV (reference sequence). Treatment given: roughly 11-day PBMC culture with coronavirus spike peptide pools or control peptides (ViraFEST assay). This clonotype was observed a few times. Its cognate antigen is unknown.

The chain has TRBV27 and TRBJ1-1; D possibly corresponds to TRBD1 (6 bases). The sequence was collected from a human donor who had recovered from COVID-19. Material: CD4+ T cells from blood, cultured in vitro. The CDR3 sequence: CASRIQGMNTEAFF. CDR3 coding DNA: TGTGCCAGCAGAATACAGGGTATGAACACTGAAGCTTTCTTT.